The TCR beta chain under discussion was sequenced for a study of identical twins. Regarding the study as a whole: Cord blood beta clonotypes present at high abundance carried fewer insertions; no such pattern appeared in memory repertoires.

TCRdb re-derived calls from the 5' RACE reads in MiXCR, one entry per CDR3 protein. The sample lists some 660,000 distinct CDR3 sequences; under 9% were seen once. CDR1 KGHSH and CDR2 LQKENI come from the germline V gene. V gave up 2 bases and J gave up 7 bases; unmatched junction bases: 11. CDR3 size: 16 residues. About this clonotype: Its antigen is not identified.

Separately, the same data were catalogued under a study of yellow fever vaccine responses in identical twins.

This TCR derives from a woman aged 18-29 years in good health. Material: PBMCs. The chain couples TRBV18 to TRBJ2-1, with 7 bases fitting TRBD1. The CDR3 DNA is TGTGCCAGCTCACCAAACTTACAGGGGAACTTTAATGAGCAGTTCTTC. It is translated as CASSPNLQGNFNEQFF.